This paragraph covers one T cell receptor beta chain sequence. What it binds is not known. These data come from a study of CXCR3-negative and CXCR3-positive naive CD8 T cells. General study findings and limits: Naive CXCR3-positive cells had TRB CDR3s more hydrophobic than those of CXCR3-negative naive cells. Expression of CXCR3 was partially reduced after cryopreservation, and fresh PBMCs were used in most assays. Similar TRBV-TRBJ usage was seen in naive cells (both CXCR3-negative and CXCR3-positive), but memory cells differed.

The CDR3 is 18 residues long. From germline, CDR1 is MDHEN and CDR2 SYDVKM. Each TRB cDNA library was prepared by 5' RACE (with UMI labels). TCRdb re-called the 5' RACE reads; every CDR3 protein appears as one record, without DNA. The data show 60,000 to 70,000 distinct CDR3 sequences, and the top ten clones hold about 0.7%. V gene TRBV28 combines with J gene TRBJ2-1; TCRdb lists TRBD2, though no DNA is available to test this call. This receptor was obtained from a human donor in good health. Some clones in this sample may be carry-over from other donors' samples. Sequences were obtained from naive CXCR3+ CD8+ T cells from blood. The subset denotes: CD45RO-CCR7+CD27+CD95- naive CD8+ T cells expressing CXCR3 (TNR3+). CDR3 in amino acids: CASSWRNIAGGSYNEQFF.